These 10 T cell receptor beta chains share one sample of origin, sequenced in a study of blood T cell repertoires in COVID-19. Data came from immunoSEQ multiplex PCR; TCRdb stores just in-frame clones and leaves some out. The sample contains around 150,000 clones, around 83% of which appear only once. Material for sequencing was peripheral blood. The receptors derive from a woman aged 45-59 years in a cohort sampled during active or convalescent COVID-19.

The chain couples TRBV5-5 to TRBJ1-5; 9 bases match TRBD1. The J segment lost 0 bases and the V segment lost 3 bases, leaving 1 base of the junction unmatched. The CDR3 has 15 amino acids. From germline, CDR1 is SGHKS and CDR2 YYEKEE (reference sequence). CDR3 DNA sequence: TGTGCCAGCAGCTGGGGACAGGGTAGCAATCAGCCCCAGCATTTT. This translates into CASSWGQGSNQPQHF.

Only one count was recorded for this clone. The chain has TRBV11-3 and TRBJ2-1; perhaps TRBD2 as D (6 bases). V shed 2 bases and J shed 0 bases, with 11 bases lying between them. Germline CDR1 and CDR2: SGHNT and YENEEA. The CDR3 length is 16 residues. This CDR3 is CASSLFGGSSYNEQFF. The CDR3 bases are TGTGCCAGCAGCTTATTCGGGGGTAGCTCCTACAATGAGCAGTTCTTC.

This clone was observed at least ten times. The chain has TRBV24-1 and TRBJ1-2; a weak D match, TRBD1 (5 bases). In germline, CDR1 is KGHDR, CDR2 SFDVKD. V lost 5 bases, J lost 4 bases, and 13 bases lay in between. This CDR3 is built from 14 residues. As DNA, the CDR3 is TGTGCCACCAGTGCGGGGGTATCTAGCTATGGCTACACCTTC. Amino acid sequence: CATSAGVSSYGYTF.

CDR3 DNA: TGTGCCAGCAGTGAGACCCGGGGGGGCAGTGGCGGGGAGCTGTTTTTT. Amino acid sequence: CASSETRGGSGGELFF. The V gene is TRBV2, the J gene TRBJ2-2; TRBD2 aligns across 8 bases. The CDR3 runs 16 residues. V dropped 3 bases and J dropped 7; count of bases not matched to a gene: 10. Germline V gene lookup returns CDR1 SNHLY and CDR2 FYNNEI.

V and J are TRBV6-5 and TRBJ2-1; 12 nucleotides agree with TRBD2. Per germline, CDR1 MNHEY and CDR2 SVGAGI. The CDR3 sequence is 16 residues long. Trimming cost V 2 bases and J 6 bases; bases outside gene matches: 5. CDR3 loop: CASSYPTSGGLNEQFF. CDR3 bases: TGTGCCAGCAGTTACCCGACTAGCGGGGGTCTCAATGAGCAGTTCTTC.

The chain couples TRBV7-9 to TRBJ1-1; TRBD1 matches at 7 bases. The junction had 3 bases not matched to a gene; V was cut back by 5 bases and J by 6 bases. Germline V lookup: CDR1 SEHNR, CDR2 FQNEAQ (reference sequence). The CDR3 length is 12 residues. The chain's CDR3 is CASSPQGSEAFF. CDR3 DNA sequence: TGTGCCAGCAGCCCACAGGGGTCTGAAGCTTTCTTT.

The CDR3 nucleotides are TGTGCCACCTCGGAGACTCAGGGAGCCAAAAACATTCAGTACTTC. Translation: CATSETQGAKNIQYF. This chain connects TRBV10-3 to TRBJ2-4; maybe TRBD1 (5 bases). The CDR3 consists of 15 residues. Germline CDR1 ENHRY, CDR2 SYGVKD. Between the trimmed V and J ends, which lost 10 bases and 0 bases, there was a span of 16 bases.

The V gene is TRBV4-1, the J gene TRBJ1-2; no clear D. V was clipped by 0 bases and J by 4 bases, with 12 bases between them. Per germline, CDR1 MGHRA and CDR2 YSYEKL. The CDR3 contains 15 residues. CDR3 coding DNA: TGCGCCAGCAGCCAAGAAGCGGCACAGTTCTATGGCTACACCTTC. This encodes CASSQEAAQFYGYTF.

This clone was observed a single time. V gene TRBV11-3 combines with J gene TRBJ2-5; D gene unclear. There are 12 residues in the CDR3. Germline-derived CDR1 and CDR2 are SGHNT and YENEEA. Trimming took 3 bases from V and 4 from J, leaving 6 bases between them. The CDR3 DNA reads TGTGCCAGCAGCTTTACTGGAGAGACCCAGTACTTC. Translated, it gives CASSFTGETQYF.

In its sample, this clone was seen a few times. The chain has TRBV12-3 or TRBV12-4 and TRBJ2-1; the D gene is possibly TRBD2 (5 bases). The CDR3 spans 13 residues. With 6 bases removed from V and 10 bases from J, the gap between germline ends came to 16 bases. CDR3 in DNA: TGTGCCAGCAGCCCGACCCGGACTCACGAGCAGTTCTTC. Amino acid sequence: CASSPTRTHEQFF.